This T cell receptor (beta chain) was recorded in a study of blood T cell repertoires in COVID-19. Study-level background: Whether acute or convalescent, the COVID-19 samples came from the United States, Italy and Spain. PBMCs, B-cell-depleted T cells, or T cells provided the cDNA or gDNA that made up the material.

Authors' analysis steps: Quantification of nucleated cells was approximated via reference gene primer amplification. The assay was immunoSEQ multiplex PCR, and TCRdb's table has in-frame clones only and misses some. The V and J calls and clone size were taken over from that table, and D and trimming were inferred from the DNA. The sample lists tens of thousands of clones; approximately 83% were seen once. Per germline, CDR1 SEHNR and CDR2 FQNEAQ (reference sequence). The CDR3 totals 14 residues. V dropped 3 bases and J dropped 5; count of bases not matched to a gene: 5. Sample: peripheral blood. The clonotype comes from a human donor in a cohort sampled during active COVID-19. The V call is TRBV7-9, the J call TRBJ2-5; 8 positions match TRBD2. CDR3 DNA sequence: TGTGCCAGCAGCTTTCTGGCGGGGGGCGAGACCCAGTACTTC. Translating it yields CASSFLAGGETQYF.